The next 16 T cell receptor beta chains were all read from a single sample in a study of CD8 T cells in ankylosing spondylitis. Each CDR3 protein is one row after TCRdb ran MiXCR on the 5' RACE reads. This table holds approximately 250,000 distinct CDR3 sequences, 10% found once. The sequencing sample was made of blood, either unsorted or a sorted T cell fraction (not recorded which). The source is a male donor with ankylosing spondylitis or in good health (not recorded which).

In this sample, this clonotype turned up many times. The chain is built from TRBV29-1 and TRBJ1-2; a weak D match, TRBD1 (6 bases). With 1 base removed from V and 3 bases from J, the gap between germline ends came to 15 bases. This CDR3 spans 15 amino acids. From germline, CDR1 is SQVTM and CDR2 ANQGSEA. CDR3 bases: TGCAGCGTTGAAGGGATAGGACAGCATTACTATGGCTACACCTTC. It is translated as CSVEGIGQHYYGYTF.

The table lists this clonotype with many counts. The chain joins TRBV10-3 to TRBJ1-6, with D maybe TRBD1 (5 bases). Germline values: CDR1 ENHRY, CDR2 SYGVKD. The CDR3 covers 15 residues. The ends were cut back, 4 bases at V and 7 bases at J, with 14 bases in the middle. CDR3 DNA sequence: TGTGCCATCAGTGTGGCCAATTGGGGGAATTCACCCCTCCACTTT. Translating it yields CAISVANWGNSPLHF.

This clonotype was observed many times. V usage is TRBV19 and J usage is TRBJ2-3; 7 nucleotides agree with TRBD2. The length of the CDR3 is 15 residues. Germline values: CDR1 LNHDA, CDR2 SQIVND (reference sequence). V was clipped by 7 bases and J by 3 bases; unmatched bases: 10. The CDR3 loop reads CASKTLAAGTDTQYF. For the CDR3, the DNA is TGTGCCAGTAAGACCCTAGCGGCCGGAACAGATACGCAGTATTTT.

The genes are TRBV14 and TRBJ2-7, with D perhaps TRBD1 (6 bases). Trimming pared 5 bases from V and 5 bases from J, leaving 10 bases between. There are 12 residues in the CDR3. Germline values: CDR1 SGHDN, CDR2 FVKESK. In DNA form, the CDR3 reads TGTGCCAGCAGCTCCGGACAGAACGAGCAGTACTTC. This translates into CASSSGQNEQYF.

This clonotype was seen many times. J is TRBJ1-4 and V is TRBV12-3 or TRBV12-4, with D tentatively TRBD1 (6 bases). The length of the CDR3 is 14 residues. With 4 bases removed from V and 3 bases from J, the gap between germline ends came to 9 bases. The CDR3 loop is CASSSTGANEKLFF. In DNA form, the CDR3 reads TGTGCCAGCAGTTCGACAGGCGCTAATGAAAAACTGTTTTTT.

This clonotype was seen at least ten times. CDR3 coding DNA: TGCAGTGCTACCGCCCTAGCGGGCCCCTACGAGCAGTACTTC. This encodes CSATALAGPYEQYF. The chain combines TRBV20-1 with TRBJ2-7; 8 positions agree with TRBD2. The V and J ends lost 4 bases and 2 bases, in that order; junction bases with no gene match: 7. CDR3 size: 14 residues. Germline lookup yields CDR1 DFQATT and CDR2 SNEGSKA (reference sequence).

This chain uses TRBV11-1 with TRBJ2-3, with 10 bases identical to TRBD2. CDR1 SGHAT and CDR2 FQDESV come from the germline V gene (reference sequence). The trim removed 2 bases at V and 1 base at J, leaving 9 bases unmatched. This CDR3 region has 18 residues. The CDR3 region is CASSLLPSGGYGTDTQYF. The CDR3 DNA follows: TGTGCCAGCAGCTTACTCCCTAGCGGGGGTTACGGCACAGATACGCAGTATTTT.

This clonotype was observed a few times. The chain combines TRBV10-3 with TRBJ1-6, with D unresolved. Trimming removed 0 bases at V and 4 bases at J, with 22 bases between. The germline CDR1 and CDR2 sequences are ENHRY and SYGVKD. The CDR3 consists of 20 residues. CDR3 in amino acids: CAISESKRGGRHPYNSPLHF. The CDR3, as DNA: TGTGCCATCAGTGAGTCGAAGCGAGGAGGTCGGCACCCTTATAATTCACCCCTCCACTTT.

The table lists this clonotype with many counts. The chain links TRBV14 to TRBJ1-2, with D unclear. The V gene's germline CDR1 is SGHDN and CDR2 FVKESK. Trimming took 0 bases from V and 4 from J, leaving 9 bases between them. The CDR3 has 14 residues. In DNA form, the CDR3 reads TGTGCCAGCAGCCAAGACAGGAGAGCCTATGGCTACACCTTC. Translating it yields CASSQDRRAYGYTF.

The chain combines TRBV7-2 with TRBJ1-1; D might be TRBD1 (5 bases). In germline, CDR1 is SGHTA, CDR2 FQGNSA. Trimming took 4 bases from V and 7 from J, leaving 16 bases between them. The CDR3 length is 14 residues. The CDR3 loop is CASSYLMGEGEAFF. The CDR3, as DNA: TGTGCCAGCAGCTACCTAATGGGGGAGGGTGAAGCTTTCTTT.

This clonotype was detected ten times or more. This chain uses TRBV5-1 with TRBJ1-5; the D is unclear. The CDR3 runs 14 residues. The V end lost 0 bases, the J end lost 5 bases, and 9 bases lay between the germline ends. Germline CDR1 is SGHRS and CDR2 is YFSETQ. The CDR3 coding sequence is TGCGCCAGCAGCTTGGGGTCAGCAGATCAGCCCCAGCATTTT. It specifies CASSLGSADQPQHF.

This clonotype was seen a few times. The chain links TRBV4-1 to TRBJ1-5, with no clear D. With 0 bases removed from V and 4 bases from J, the gap between germline ends came to 7 bases. The CDR3 loop spans 14 amino acids. CDR1 and CDR2 from the germline V gene are MGHRA and YSYEKL. This CDR3 is CASSQERLNQPQHF. CDR3 bases: TGCGCCAGCAGCCAAGAACGGTTGAATCAGCCCCAGCATTTT.

As for this clonotype: Just one base apart from a much larger clone, this may be a read error. This chain connects TRBV12-3 or TRBV12-4 to TRBJ1-3, with 7 bases fitting TRBD1. The CDR3 is made up of 16 amino acids. The CDR3 protein is CASSPHSGTARNTINF. The CDR3 bases are TGTGCCAGCAGTCCCCACTCCGGGACAGCCCGAAACACCATAAATTTT.

This clonotype was observed many times. The chain has TRBV5-5 and TRBJ1-5, with TRBD1 identical over 7 bases. CDR1 SGHKS and CDR2 YYEKEE come from the germline V gene (reference sequence). There are 14 residues in the CDR3. V gave up 4 bases and J gave up 7 bases; unmatched junction bases: 8. The CDR3 is CASSATGLNQPQHF. The CDR3 bases are TGTGCCAGCAGCGCGACAGGGTTAAACCAGCCCCAGCATTTT.

The chain uses TRBV30 and TRBJ1-2; TRBD1 is a possible D gene (5 bases). CDR3 length: 13 residues. V was cut by 1 base and J by 8 bases, with 14 bases left in between. The germline V gene has CDR1 GTSNPN and CDR2 SVGIG (reference sequence). The CDR3 nucleotides are TGTGCCTGGAGTGAGGGGCAGTGGAGAGGCTACACCTTC. It specifies CAWSEGQWRGYTF.

In this sample, this clonotype turned up many times. The rearrangement uses TRBV12-3 or TRBV12-4 and TRBJ1-1, with a possible D match to TRBD1 (6 bases). V lost 4 bases to trimming and J lost 6 bases, with 15 bases between them. This CDR3 comprises 14 residues. The CDR3 DNA sequence: TGTGCCAGCAGTTCGGGACACCCATTGGCTGAAGCTTTCTTT. Its protein is CASSSGHPLAEAFF.